The T cell receptor beta chain under discussion was sequenced for a study of Graves' ophthalmopathy and Graves' hyperthyroidism (dated by TCRdb to 2016 to 2019). Study-level background: Peripheral blood was collected before any treatment was given, at the time of initial diagnosis. To tell Graves' ophthalmopathy apart from Graves' hyperthyroidism, and to predict which patients would progress to ophthalmopathy, the study relied on TCR beta repertoire signatures. A discovery set of 100 patients (43 ophthalmopathy, about 59 stable hyperthyroidism) was enrolled to explore V-J signatures distinguishing ophthalmopathy from hyperthyroidism. After sampling, hyperthyroidism patients received methimazole starting at 30 mg daily, and ophthalmopathy patients received high-dose intravenous methylprednisolone. The approximately 90 discovery patients were divided at random into training and test sets in a 7:3 ratio. T-cell repertoires of thyroid tissue and blood were compared in six hyperthyroidism patients. An independent validation cohort comprised some 18 hyperthyroidism patients and 15 to 17 patients who later progressed from hyperthyroidism to ophthalmopathy. In total, approximately 130 blood samples were TCR-sequenced: roughly 45 ophthalmopathy, under 85 hyperthyroidism and approximately 17 hyperthyroidism-to-ophthalmopathy patients.

TCR beta CDR3 regions were amplified from RNA transcripts for repertoire sequencing. A first-round RT-PCR used HTBI primers with the Qiagen OneStep RT-PCR kit, followed by a second-round multiplex PCR, size selection and purification. Libraries were sequenced paired-end with 100 bp reads on an Illumina HiSeq2000. On the study's bioinformatics: Reads were processed with SOAPnuke, discarding reads with adapters, uncalled bases, mean Phred below 15, or no exact constant-primer or identifier match. High-quality paired reads were merged with COPE v1.2.5. Unique nucleotide sequences were defined as clonotypes and aligned to IMGT TRB V, D and J references using MiTCR v1.1. The analysis was limited to V-J combinations with a frequency above 0.0001, which together covered approximately 99% of repertoires. For each V-J combination, a TCR clonal expansion and chaos score was defined as F50 clonal expansion divided by the chaos observed in the TCRdist matrix. Features were reduced by Welch's t-statistics and random forest to 10 to 15 V-J combinations, which fed a naive Bayes classifier. The Morisita-Horn index was used to measure how similar the thyroid and blood repertoires were. TCRdb reprocessing: public reads trimmed at Q25 with fastp, clones called with MiXCR, in-frame beta chains kept. Each record represents a unique CDR3 protein, reported with the most common genes and DNA among its rows. For this entry, the V and J calls and clone size follow TCRdb and not the study's own pipeline. The sample table contains over 150,000 distinct CDR3 sequences; only one count was recorded for less than 45% of them. Approximately 5.5% of the sample belongs to the ten largest clones.

With regard to this clonotype: The antigen this receptor binds is unknown. Base qualities are not recorded, but no much larger clone differs from it by a single base.

Ophthalmopathy patients had moderately to severely active disease, Clinical Activity Score of at least 3, NOSPECS grade of at least 4, and disease duration under 3 months. Patients were excluded if they had other autoimmune diseases, uncontrolled infections, pregnancy or lactation. Diagnosis relied on clinical symptoms, serum thyroxine, TRAb, thyroid ultrasound and orbital computed tomography. PBMCs were isolated from 7.5 to 10 ml of fresh peripheral blood by Ficoll-Paque density gradient centrifugation. Total RNA was extracted using Trizol reagent, and RNA quality was checked on an Agilent 2100 Bioanalyzer. Findings and caveats that apply to the study as a whole: Ophthalmopathy was separated from stable hyperthyroidism by the 13-signature model with 85% to 90% sensitivity and approximately 84% specificity in cross-validation and with 80%/75% in the test set. Most expanded thyroid clonotypes with a frequency above 0.001 also appeared in blood, which suggests that blood repertoires may reflect the immune response in the thyroid. No statistical method was used to predetermine the sample size, and group allocation was not hidden from the investigators. In validation, the model predicted ophthalmopathy progression with roughly 68% sensitivity and around 72% specificity; around twelve predicted patients were CT-confirmed with GO in a median of around 6.5 months.

A distance of 12 bases separates the germline ends of V and J, which lose 2 bases and 8 bases respectively. From the cysteine up to the phenylalanine, the CDR3 has a length of 13 residues. Only CDR3 DNA is held: 39 bases, read in frame from base 1. Per the germline V gene, MNHEY is the CDR1 and SVGAGI is the CDR2. The source material was peripheral blood. The V and J genes are TRBV6-5 and TRBJ1-2; the D gene is perhaps TRBD1, on 6 matching bases. The sequence came from a woman in her thirties or forties with Graves' ophthalmopathy. Donor details come from another sample of the same person, matched by shared clones. The nucleotide sequence reads TGTGCCAGCAGTTACGGCGCAGGGGTGGGCTACACCTTC. Its translation reads: CASSYGAGVGYTF.